This T cell receptor beta chain was recorded in a study of blood T cell repertoires in COVID-19. Looking at the study overall: From the United States, Italy and Spain came samples of acute and convalescent COVID-19. T cells, B-cell-depleted T cells, or PBMCs provided the cDNA or gDNA that served as material.

The length of the CDR3 is 11 residues. Germline CDR1 is MNHNS and CDR2 is SASEGT. V was shortened by 2 bases and J by 14 bases, with 12 bases between the two germline ends. Data came from immunoSEQ multiplex PCR; TCRdb stores just in-frame clones and leaves some out. The data show tens of thousands of clones, approximately 80% seen once. This clone was observed a few times. V is TRBV6-1 and J is TRBJ1-2; the D is unclear. The specimen was peripheral blood. This clonotype was sampled from a man older than 75 with acute or convalescent COVID-19. The CDR3 nucleotides read TGTGCCAGCAGTGAACACAGCGGTACGACCTTC. Protein: CASSEHSGTTF.